One sample yielded the 23 T cell receptor beta chains listed below, sequenced in a study of siplizumab effects on memory and regulatory T cells. Using immunoSEQ multiplex PCR, the repertoire was profiled, and TCRdb retains in-frame clones only, with some absent. Of about 100,000 clones in the sample, about 91% were seen once. The sequenced material came from CD4+ T cells sorted from blood. The receptors here all came from a human donor in good health.

J is TRBJ1-1 and V is TRBV7-3, with 9 bases fitting TRBD1. This CDR3 has 14 amino acids. Germline V gene data show CDR1 as SGHTA and CDR2 as FQGTGA. The V segment lost 6 bases and the J segment 4 bases; nucleotides outside the gene matches: 6. The CDR3 DNA follows: TGTGCCAGCAGTCGTGGACAGGGGATCACTGAAGCTTTCTTT. Its translation is CASSRGQGITEAFF. Variable domain in full (rest from reference TRBV7-3 and TRBJ1-1): GAGVSQTPSNKVTEKGKYVELRCDPISGHTALYWYRQSLGQGPEFLIYFQGTGAADDSGLPNDRFFAVRPEGSVSTLKIQRTERGDSAVYLCASSRGQGITEAFFGQGTRLTVV.

This clone was found once. The chain joins TRBV5-4 to TRBJ1-1, with TRBD1 matching over 9 bases. Germline loops: CDR1 SGHNT, CDR2 YYREEE (reference sequence). The CDR3 runs to 18 residues. J lost 4 bases, V lost 0 bases, and 13 bases had no gene match. CDR3 in amino acids: CASSLASWTGALFTEAFF. CDR3 DNA sequence: TGTGCCAGCAGCTTGGCTAGTTGGACAGGGGCCCTTTTCACTGAAGCTTTCTTT.

The rearrangement joins TRBV14 to TRBJ1-2; D is unresolved. Trimming removed 1 base from V and 8 bases from J, with 5 bases in between. Germline CDR1 is SGHDN and CDR2 is FVKESK. The CDR3 is 11 amino acids. In DNA, the CDR3 is TGTGCCAGCAGCCAAGTCCCGGGCTACACCTTC. Translating gives CASSQVPGYTF.

This rearrangement joins TRBV21-1 to TRBJ2-7; the table's TRBD1 call for D was not verified on the DNA. TRBV21-1 is deemed a pseudogene. This CDR3 is 14 amino acids long. The CDR3 nucleotides read TGTGCCAGCAGCCTCTGGGGCAGCTCCTACGAGCAGTACTTC. Its protein is CASSLWGSSYEQYF.

The chain combines TRBV4-3 with TRBJ1-5, with D possibly being TRBD1 (6 bases). V was clipped by 0 bases and J by 5 bases, with 14 bases between them. This CDR3 comprises 16 residues. Germline V gene sequence: CDR1 LGHNA, CDR2 YSLEER. CDR3 in amino acids: CASSQDRQAFHQPQHF. The CDR3 region has the DNA TGCGCCAGCAGCCAAGATCGACAGGCATTCCATCAGCCCCAGCATTTT.

The chain joins TRBV6-1 to TRBJ1-4; D call uncertain. This CDR3 is built from 16 residues. The V gene lost 1 base and the J gene lost 5 bases, with 14 bases spanning the gap. Germline V gene lookup returns CDR1 MNHNS and CDR2 SASEGT. The CDR3 nucleotides are TGTGCCAGCAGTGAAGAAGTGGGCAGCTTGAATGAAAAACTGTTTTTT. Encoded protein: CASSEEVGSLNEKLFF.

The chain has TRBV11-2 and TRBJ2-3, with D unresolved. CDR1 SGHAT and CDR2 FQNNGV come from the germline V gene. V lost 0 bases, J lost 9 bases, and 7 bases lay in between. The CDR3 is 12 amino acids. This chain's CDR3 is CASSLDLLTQYF. The CDR3, as DNA: TGTGCCAGCAGCTTAGATCTCCTGACGCAGTATTTT.

The chain couples TRBV11-2 to TRBJ1-2; perhaps TRBD1 as D (5 bases). Trimming left V 1 base short and J 3 bases short, with 9 bases between. Germline V gives CDR1 SGHAT, CDR2 FQNNGV. This CDR3 region has 14 residues. The CDR3: CASSLAQGDYGYTF. In DNA, the CDR3 is TGTGCCAGCAGCTTAGCCCAGGGAGACTATGGCTACACCTTC.

This chain joins TRBV4-1 and TRBJ1-2; D might be TRBD1 (5 bases). V shed 0 bases and J shed 4 bases, with 12 bases lying between them. The CDR3 contains 15 residues. Germline lookup yields CDR1 MGHRA and CDR2 YSYEKL. CDR3: CASSQEGARPYGYTF. The CDR3 nucleotides are TGCGCCAGCAGCCAAGAAGGGGCCAGACCCTATGGCTACACCTTC.

J is TRBJ1-2 and V is TRBV10-3, with D unclear. The CDR3 covers 14 residues. Germline V gene lookup returns CDR1 ENHRY and CDR2 SYGVKD. The V and J ends lost 2 bases and 2 bases respectively, with 9 bases between them. The CDR3 DNA sequence: TGTGCCATCAGTGAGGGATCCCAGAACTATGGCTACACCTTC. Translated, it gives CAISEGSQNYGYTF.

CDR3 sequence reads: CASSGELRNTGELFF. The CDR3 nucleotides read TGTGCCAGCAGCGGCGAACTCCGGAACACCGGGGAGCTGTTTTTT. This rearrangement joins TRBV5-6 to TRBJ2-2; D gene ambiguous. The CDR3 is 15 amino acids. V lost 4 bases to trimming and J lost 1 base, with 11 bases between them. CDR1 is SGHDT, CDR2 YYEEEE, per germline.

This rearrangement joins TRBV7-3 to TRBJ2-7; a weak D match, TRBD2 (7 bases). CDR3 size: 16 residues. V lost 8 bases to trimming and J lost 6 bases, with 26 bases between them. In germline, CDR1 is SGHTA, CDR2 FQGTGA. The CDR3 DNA reads TGTGCCAGCGGCGCCCAGGGAGGGGGAGCCCCCGCCGAGCAGTACTTC. Translating it yields CASGAQGGGAPAEQYF.

This chain connects TRBV6-5 to TRBJ2-5; D call uncertain. Germline CDR1 reads MNHEY; CDR2 reads SVGAGI. V was shortened by 4 bases and J by 2 bases, with 5 bases between the two germline ends. The CDR3 is 12 amino acids. The CDR3 is CASSSHQETQYF. CDR3 coding DNA: TGTGCCAGCAGTTCCCATCAAGAGACCCAGTACTTC.

CDR3 sequence reads: CASTPQRQRGANEQFF. CDR3 DNA sequence: TGTGCCAGCACCCCACAGAGGCAGCGGGGGGCGAATGAGCAGTTCTTC. This chain joins TRBV5-4 and TRBJ2-1, with 9 bases fitting TRBD2. V dropped 6 bases and J dropped 7; count of bases not matched to a gene: 14. The germline CDR1 and CDR2 sequences are SGHNT and YYREEE (reference sequence). The CDR3 totals 16 residues.

In this sample, this clone turned up once. The rearrangement uses TRBV5-1 and TRBJ2-5; the D is unclear. There are 15 residues in the CDR3. V shed 0 bases and J shed 1 base, with 10 bases lying between them. Germline V lookup: CDR1 SGHRS, CDR2 YFSETQ. CDR3: CASSLAGRSQETQYF. CDR3 sequence (DNA): TGCGCCAGCAGCTTGGCAGGACGGTCCCAAGAGACCCAGTACTTC.

This clone occurred once. CDR3 nucleotides: TGTGCCAGCAGATCGACAGGGGTGAACACCGGGGAGCTGTTTTTT. Protein product: CASRSTGVNTGELFF. The chain couples TRBV2 to TRBJ2-2, with 8 bases fitting TRBD1. Germline V CDR1 and CDR2: SNHLY, FYNNEI. V was pared by 6 bases and J by 1 base, with 4 bases of the junction left unmatched. The CDR3 is 15 amino acids.

This clone has only one observation. V usage is TRBV9 and J usage is TRBJ1-5; a weak D match, TRBD1 (6 bases). Trimming took 1 base from V and 7 from J, leaving 12 bases between them. The CDR3 is 14 amino acids. From germline, CDR1 is SGDLS and CDR2 YYNGEE. CDR3 loop: CASSVLGGSQPQHF. CDR3 bases: TGTGCCAGCAGCGTATTAGGGGGTTCACAGCCCCAGCATTTT.

The CDR3 sequence is CASSSAGSGNTIYF. The CDR3 nucleotides are TGTGCCAGCAGCTCGGCTGGCTCTGGAAACACCATATATTTT. The chain carries TRBV7-2 and TRBJ1-3; D gene uncertain. Germline CDR1 reads SGHTA; CDR2 reads FQGNSA. The CDR3 extends over 14 amino acids. V shed 4 bases and J shed 0 bases, with 7 bases lying between them.

This clone was seen a single time. The V gene is TRBV19, the J gene TRBJ1-2; the match to TRBD1 covers 10 bases. The CDR3 length is 19 residues. V trimming: 6 bases; J trimming: 4 bases; junction bases outside the gene matches: 20. Germline V CDR1 and CDR2: LNHDA, SQIVND (reference sequence). CDR3 sequence: CASRTRQGAGLTLGYGYTF. CDR3 DNA: TGTGCCAGTAGAACCAGACAGGGGGCGGGCCTAACCCTTGGCTATGGCTACACCTTC.

V usage is TRBV2 and J usage is TRBJ2-3; 7 nucleotides line up with TRBD2. The CDR3 contains 13 residues. Germline CDR1 and CDR2: SNHLY and FYNNEI. V was pared by 8 bases and J by 4 bases, with 6 bases of the junction left unmatched. CDR3: CASCGGWADTQYF. CDR3 DNA: TGTGCCAGCTGCGGGGGTTGGGCAGATACGCAGTATTTT.

The rearrangement uses TRBV18 and TRBJ2-3; 9 nucleotides line up with TRBD1. V lost 4 bases and J lost 3; bases outside the gene matches: 5. CDR3 length equals 15 residues. Per germline, CDR1 KGHSH and CDR2 LQKENI. CDR3 in DNA: TGTGCCAGCTCACTACAGGGGGCGCAGACAGATACGCAGTATTTT. Translation gives CASSLQGAQTDTQYF.

This clone was picked up one time. The chain has TRBV7-6 and TRBJ2-1; 9 bases are shared with TRBD2. The CDR3 length is 16 residues. V trimming: 0 bases; J trimming: 12 bases; junction bases outside the gene matches: 12. The V gene's germline CDR1 is SGHVS and CDR2 FNYEAQ. The CDR3 protein is CASSLAPGTSFDGQFF. The CDR3 DNA sequence: TGTGCCAGCAGCTTAGCTCCCGGGACTAGCTTTGATGGGCAGTTCTTC.

In this sample, this clone turned up many times. The chain joins TRBV6-5 to TRBJ2-1, with a weak D call TRBD2 (6 bases). Per germline, CDR1 MNHEY and CDR2 SVGAGI. The V end lost 0 bases, the J end lost 9 bases, and 6 bases lay between the germline ends. This CDR3 spans 12 amino acids. The CDR3 loop reads CASSYSEGEQFF. CDR3 nucleotide sequence: TGTGCCAGCAGTTACTCGGAGGGTGAGCAGTTCTTC.